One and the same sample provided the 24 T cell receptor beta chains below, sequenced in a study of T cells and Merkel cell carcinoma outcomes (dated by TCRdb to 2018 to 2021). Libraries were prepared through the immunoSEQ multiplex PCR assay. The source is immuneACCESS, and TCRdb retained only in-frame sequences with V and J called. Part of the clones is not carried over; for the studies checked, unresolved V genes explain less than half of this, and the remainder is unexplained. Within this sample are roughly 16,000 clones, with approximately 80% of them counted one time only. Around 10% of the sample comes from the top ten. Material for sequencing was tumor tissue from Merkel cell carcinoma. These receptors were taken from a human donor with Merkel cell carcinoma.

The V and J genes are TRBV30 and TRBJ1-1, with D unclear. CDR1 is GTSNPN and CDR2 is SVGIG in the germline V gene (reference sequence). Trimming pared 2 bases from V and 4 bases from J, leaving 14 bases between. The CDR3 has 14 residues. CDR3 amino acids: CAWSSLTPSTEAFF. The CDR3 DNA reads TGTGCCTGGAGTTCCCTTACTCCCAGCACTGAAGCTTTCTTT.

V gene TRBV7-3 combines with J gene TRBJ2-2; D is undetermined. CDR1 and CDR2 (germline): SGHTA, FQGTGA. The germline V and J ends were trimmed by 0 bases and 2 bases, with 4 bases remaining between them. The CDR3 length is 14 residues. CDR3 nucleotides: TGTGCCAGCAGCTTAACTCCAAACACCGGGGAGCTGTTTTTT. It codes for CASSLTPNTGELFF.

Here the CDR3 reads CASSYSTGNSGELFF. In nucleotides, the CDR3 is TGTGCCAGCAGTTACTCGACAGGGAATTCGGGGGAGCTGTTTTTT. The rearrangement joins TRBV6-5 to TRBJ2-2; TRBD1 matches 7 bases. This CDR3 has 15 residues. Germline-derived CDR1 and CDR2 are MNHEY and SVGAGI. The V and J ends lost 0 bases and 8 bases, in that order; junction bases with no gene match: 6.

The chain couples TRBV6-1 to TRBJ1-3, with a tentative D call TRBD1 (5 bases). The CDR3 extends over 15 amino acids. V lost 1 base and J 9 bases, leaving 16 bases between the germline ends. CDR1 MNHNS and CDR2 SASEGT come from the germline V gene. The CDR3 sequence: CASSEEAGGGVTIYF. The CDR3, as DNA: TGTGCCAGCAGTGAAGAAGCGGGCGGAGGGGTCACCATATATTTT.

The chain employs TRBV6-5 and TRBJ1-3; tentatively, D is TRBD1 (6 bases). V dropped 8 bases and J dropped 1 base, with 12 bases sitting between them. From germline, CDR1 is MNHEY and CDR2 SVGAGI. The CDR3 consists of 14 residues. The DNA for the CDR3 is TGTGCCAGCGCGCCGGGACATTCTGGAAACACCATATATTTT. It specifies CASAPGHSGNTIYF.

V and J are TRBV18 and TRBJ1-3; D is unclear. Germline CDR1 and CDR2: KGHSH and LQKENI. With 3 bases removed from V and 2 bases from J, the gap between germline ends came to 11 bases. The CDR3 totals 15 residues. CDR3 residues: CASSPLPGAGNTIYF. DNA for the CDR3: TGTGCCAGCTCACCCCTCCCCGGGGCTGGAAACACCATATATTTT.

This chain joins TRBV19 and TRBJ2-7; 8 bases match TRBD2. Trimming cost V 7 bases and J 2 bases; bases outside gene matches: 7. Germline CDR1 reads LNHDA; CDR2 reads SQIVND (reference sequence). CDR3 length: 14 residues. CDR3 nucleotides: TGTGCCAGTACCTCACTAGCGGATCCCTACGAGCAGTACTTC. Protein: CASTSLADPYEQYF.

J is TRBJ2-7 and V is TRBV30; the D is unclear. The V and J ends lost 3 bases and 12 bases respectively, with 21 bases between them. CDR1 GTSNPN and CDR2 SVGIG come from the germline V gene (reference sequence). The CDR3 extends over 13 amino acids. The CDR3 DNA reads TGTGCCTGGAGGTACCCGCCAGTCCCAAGTCCGTACTTC. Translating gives CAWRYPPVPSPYF.

CDR3 nucleotide sequence: TGCAGCGCTGGACAGGCTCGGACCGGGGAGCTGTTTTTT. It encodes CSAGQARTGELFF. J is TRBJ2-2 and V is TRBV29-1; 7 nucleotides match TRBD1. Germline V gives CDR1 SQVTM, CDR2 ANQGSEA. The CDR3 runs 13 residues. V lost 7 bases, J lost 5 bases, and 7 bases stayed unmatched.

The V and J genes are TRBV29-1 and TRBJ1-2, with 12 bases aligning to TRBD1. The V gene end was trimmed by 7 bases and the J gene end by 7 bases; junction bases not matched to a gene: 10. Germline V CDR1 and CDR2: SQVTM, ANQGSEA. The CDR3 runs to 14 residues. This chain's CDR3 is CSARSGTGGFGYTF. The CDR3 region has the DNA TGCAGCGCTAGGTCCGGGACAGGGGGCTTTGGCTACACCTTC.

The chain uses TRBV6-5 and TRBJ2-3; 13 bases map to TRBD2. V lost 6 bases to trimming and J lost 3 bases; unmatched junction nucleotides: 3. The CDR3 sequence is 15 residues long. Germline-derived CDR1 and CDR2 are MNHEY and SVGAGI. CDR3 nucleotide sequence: TGTGCCAGCAGACAACTAGCGGGGGGGACAGATACGCAGTATTTT. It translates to CASRQLAGGTDTQYF.

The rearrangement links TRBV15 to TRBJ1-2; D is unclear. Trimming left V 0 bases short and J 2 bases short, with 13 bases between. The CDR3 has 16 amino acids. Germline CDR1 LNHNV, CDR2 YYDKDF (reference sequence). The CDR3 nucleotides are TGTGCCACCAGCAGAGATACGGGAGCGAGCAACTATGGCTACACCTTC. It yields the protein CATSRDTGASNYGYTF.

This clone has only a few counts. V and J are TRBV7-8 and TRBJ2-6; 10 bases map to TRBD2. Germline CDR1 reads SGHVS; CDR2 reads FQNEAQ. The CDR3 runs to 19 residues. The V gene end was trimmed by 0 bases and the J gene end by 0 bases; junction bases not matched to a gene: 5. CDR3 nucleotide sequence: TGTGCCAGCAGCTTAGCCTGGACTAGCGGTCGCTCTGGGGCCAACGTCCTGACTTTC. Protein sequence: CASSLAWTSGRSGANVLTF.

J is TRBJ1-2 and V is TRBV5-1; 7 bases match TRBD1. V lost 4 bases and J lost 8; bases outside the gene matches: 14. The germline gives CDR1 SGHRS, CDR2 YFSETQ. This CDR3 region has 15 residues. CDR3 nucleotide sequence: TGCGCCAGCAGCCCCAACCCCGGACAGGCGGGGGGCTACACCTTC. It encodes CASSPNPGQAGGYTF.

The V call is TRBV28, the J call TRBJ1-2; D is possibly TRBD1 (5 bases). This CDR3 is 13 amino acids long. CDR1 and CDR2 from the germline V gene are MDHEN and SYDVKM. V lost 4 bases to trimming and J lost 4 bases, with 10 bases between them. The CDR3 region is CASSSQGGYGYTF. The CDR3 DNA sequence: TGTGCCAGCAGTTCCCAGGGTGGCTATGGCTACACCTTC.

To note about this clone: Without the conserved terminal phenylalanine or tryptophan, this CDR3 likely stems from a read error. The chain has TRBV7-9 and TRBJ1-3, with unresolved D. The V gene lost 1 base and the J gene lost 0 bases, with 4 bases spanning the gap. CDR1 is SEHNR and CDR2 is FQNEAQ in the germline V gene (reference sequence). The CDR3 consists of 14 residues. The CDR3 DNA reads TGTGCCAGCAGCTTAGAGAGCTCTGGAAACACCATATATGTT. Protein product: CASSLESSGNTIYV.

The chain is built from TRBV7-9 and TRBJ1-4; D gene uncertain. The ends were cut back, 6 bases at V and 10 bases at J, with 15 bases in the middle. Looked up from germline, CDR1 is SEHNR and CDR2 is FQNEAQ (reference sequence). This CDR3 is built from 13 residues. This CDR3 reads CASSPRTAGKLFF. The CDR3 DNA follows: TGTGCCAGCAGTCCACGTACGGCTGGAAAACTGTTTTTT.

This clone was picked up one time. The CDR3 nucleotides are TGTGCCAGCAGTCGGGGACAATTCCAGCCCCAGCATTTT. This codes for CASSRGQFQPQHF. This sequence joins TRBV27 and TRBJ1-5; D perhaps matches TRBD1 (6 bases). V dropped 5 bases and J dropped 7 bases, with 12 bases sitting between them. This CDR3 has 13 amino acids. CDR1 and CDR2 (germline): MNHEY, SMNVEV (reference sequence).

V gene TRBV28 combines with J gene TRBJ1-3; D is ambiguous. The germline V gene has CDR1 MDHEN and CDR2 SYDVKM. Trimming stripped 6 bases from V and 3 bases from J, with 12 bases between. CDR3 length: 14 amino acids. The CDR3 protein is CASRPSLSGNTIYF. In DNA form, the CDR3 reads TGTGCCAGCAGGCCTTCTTTAAGTGGAAACACCATATATTTT.

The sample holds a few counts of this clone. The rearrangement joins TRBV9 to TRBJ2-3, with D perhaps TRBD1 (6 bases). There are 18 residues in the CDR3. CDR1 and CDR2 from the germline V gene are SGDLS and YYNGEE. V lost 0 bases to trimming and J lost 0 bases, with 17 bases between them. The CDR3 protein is CASSVGIQGRSSTDTQYF. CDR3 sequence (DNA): TGTGCCAGCAGCGTAGGGATCCAGGGGCGTTCTAGCACAGATACGCAGTATTTT.

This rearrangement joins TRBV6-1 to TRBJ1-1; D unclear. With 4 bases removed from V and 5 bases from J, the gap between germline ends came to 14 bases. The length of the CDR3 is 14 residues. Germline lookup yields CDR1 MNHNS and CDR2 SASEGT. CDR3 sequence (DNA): TGTGCCAGCAGTGTAAGCCTCTGGGGAACTGAAGCTTTCTTT. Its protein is CASSVSLWGTEAFF.

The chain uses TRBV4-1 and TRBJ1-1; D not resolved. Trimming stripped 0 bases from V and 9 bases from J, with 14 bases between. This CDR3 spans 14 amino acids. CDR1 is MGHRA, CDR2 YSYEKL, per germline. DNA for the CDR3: TGCGCCAGCAGCCAAGAGGTCGGGTTTAGGAAAGCTTTCTTT. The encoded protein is CASSQEVGFRKAFF.

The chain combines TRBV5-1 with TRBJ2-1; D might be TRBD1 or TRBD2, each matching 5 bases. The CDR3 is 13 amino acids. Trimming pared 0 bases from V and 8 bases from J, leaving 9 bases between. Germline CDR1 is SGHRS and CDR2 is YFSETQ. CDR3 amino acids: CASSLERGYEQFF. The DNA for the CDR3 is TGCGCCAGCAGCTTGGAGAGGGGCTATGAGCAGTTCTTC.

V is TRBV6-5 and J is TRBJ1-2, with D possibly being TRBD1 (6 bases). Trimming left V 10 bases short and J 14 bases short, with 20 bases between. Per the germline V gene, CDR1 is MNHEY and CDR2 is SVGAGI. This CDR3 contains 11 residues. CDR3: CATQMGAGETF. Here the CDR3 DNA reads TGTGCCACGCAAATGGGGGCAGGGGAGACCTTC.